This T cell receptor (beta chain) was recorded in a study of blood T cell repertoires in COVID-19. Study context: Material from acute and convalescent COVID-19 was sourced from the United States, Italy and Spain.

The germline V and J ends were trimmed by 2 bases and 0 bases, with 14 bases remaining between them. The CDR3 sequence is 16 residues long. Recruited during active infection, patients (from Seattle) were subsequently followed longitudinally. The table came from immunoSEQ multiplex PCR; TCRdb's copy has only in-frame clones and leaves some out. The sample holds over 250,000 clones, less than 90% seen once. The TCR comes from a woman in her 70s with COVID-19, enrolled during active disease. Source material: peripheral blood. The J gene is TRBJ2-7, the V gene TRBV23-1; D unresolved. TRBV23-1 counts as an open reading frame of uncertain function. The CDR3 DNA reads as TGCGCCAGCAGTCAAGGAGCGAGGAACTTCTCCTACGAGCAGTACTTC. Residues: CASSQGARNFSYEQYF.